The source of this T cell receptor beta chain is a study of CD8+CD57+ T cells in acquired aplastic anemia. Genomic DNA, the template, was used for profiling of the TCR beta VDJ and CDR3. TCRdb passed the reads through MiXCR, listing each CDR3 protein once. The sample yields around 250,000 distinct CDR3 sequences, roughly 50% seen once. There are 13 residues in the CDR3. Per the germline V gene, CDR1 is MNHEY and CDR2 is SVGAGI. The V gene lost 5 bases and the J gene lost 2 bases, with 9 bases spanning the gap. In this sample, this clonotype turned up many times. The sequenced sample consisted of sorted CD4+, CD8+, or CD8+CD57+ T cells (not recorded which) from PBMCs. This receptor was obtained from a human donor with severe aplastic anemia or a healthy control (not recorded which). This sequence joins TRBV6-5 and TRBJ1-1; D uncertain. CDR3 bases: TGTGCCAGCAGTCCTCCGGGCAACACTGAAGCTTTCTTT. Its translation is CASSPPGNTEAFF.